This paragraph reports one T cell receptor (beta chain). Its matching antigen is unknown. RNA, once extracted, was reverse transcribed into cDNA for use as the sequencing template. TCRdb's table, derived via immunoSEQ multiplex PCR, lists solely in-frame clones and lacks some. The table has 150,000 or so clones, around 71% seen once. These data come from a study of CD8+ T cells in alopecia areata. Notes on the study in general: Normal scalp showed lower clonality than lesional scalp, especially alopecia totalis/universalis.

This CDR3 region has 12 residues. CDR1 is SGHTA, CDR2 FQGNSA, per germline. V gave up 11 bases and J gave up 5 bases; unmatched junction bases: 8. This specimen was CD8+ T cells sorted from blood, taken at week 0. The chain is built from TRBV7-2 and TRBJ2-5; 7 nucleotides agree with TRBD1. This receptor was obtained from a human donor with alopecia areata. The CDR3 bases are TGTGCCGTCCAAGGGGGCGGGGAGACCCAGTACTTC. Translation: CAVQGGGETQYF.